Included here is one TCR beta chain sequence, with context. This entry belongs to a study of siplizumab effects on memory and regulatory T cells. Here immunoSEQ multiplex PCR was the method, and the copy in TCRdb shows in-frame clones only, minus some. The data hold more than 85,000 clones, with 94% observed a single time. Sequenced sample: Tregs sorted from blood. The receptor was derived from a human donor in good health.

The CDR3 region has the DNA TGTGCCAGCAGCCAACCCCCTCGGGCTAGCACAGATACGCAGTATTTT. Protein sequence: CASSQPPRASTDTQYF. The chain uses TRBV5-8 and TRBJ2-3; no clear D gene. Trimming took 4 bases from V and 0 from J, leaving 15 bases between them. This CDR3 spans 16 amino acids. The V gene's germline CDR1 is SGHTS and CDR2 YDEGEE.